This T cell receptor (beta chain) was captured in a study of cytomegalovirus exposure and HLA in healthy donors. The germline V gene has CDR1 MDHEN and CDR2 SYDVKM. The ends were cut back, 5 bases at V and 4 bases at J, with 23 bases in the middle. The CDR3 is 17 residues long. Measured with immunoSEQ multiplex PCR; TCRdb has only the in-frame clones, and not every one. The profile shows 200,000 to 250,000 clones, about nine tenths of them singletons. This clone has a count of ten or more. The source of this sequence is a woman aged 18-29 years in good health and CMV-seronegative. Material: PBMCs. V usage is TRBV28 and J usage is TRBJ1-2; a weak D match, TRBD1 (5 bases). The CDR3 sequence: CASSLTTIFQGAYGYTF. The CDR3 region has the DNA TGTGCCAGCAGTCTTACGACGATTTTCCAAGGGGCCTATGGCTACACCTTC.